A selection of T cell receptor beta chains follows, all from one sample in a study of T cells in Graves' hyperthyroidism and ophthalmopathy. TCRdb ran MiXCR on the multiplex PCR reads and lists one entry per CDR3 protein. The sample has 370,000 or so distinct CDR3 sequences, around 14% seen once. The sample consisted of blood. The receptors here all came from a woman aged 18-29 years with Graves' hyperthyroidism that later progressed to Graves' ophthalmopathy. Both conserved end residues are part of each CDR3. Fields, in order: D gene, V gene, clone size, J gene, CDR3 protein, CDR3 DNA. The D gene is left open where the match is weak. Size tells how often a clone was seen (once, few, many) or the class of an expanded clone, and some rows leave it out.

D: .
V: TRBV28
size: many
J: TRBJ2-1
CDR3: CASSYRDEQFF
DNA: TGTGCCAGCAGTTACAGGGATGAGCAGTTCTTC

D: TRBD2
V: TRBV6-6
size: many
J: TRBJ2-1
CDR3: CASSYGRTSGIYNEQFF
DNA: TGTGCCAGCAGTTACGGGAGGACTAGCGGGATCTACAATGAGCAGTTCTTC

D: TRBD1
V: TRBV7-9
size: many
J: TRBJ2-1
CDR3: CASSPGTGGYNEQFF
DNA: TGTGCCAGCAGCCCAGGGACAGGGGGCTACAATGAGCAGTTCTTC

D: TRBD2
V: TRBV7-3
size: few
J: TRBJ2-2
CDR3: CASSPGLAGGKTGELFF
DNA: TGTGCCAGCAGCCCGGGGCTAGCGGGAGGAAAGACCGGGGAGCTGTTTTTT

D: .
V: TRBV19
size: .
J: TRBJ2-1
CDR3: CASSIRDAKNEQFF
DNA: TGTGCCAGTAGTATCCGGGACGCCAAGAATGAGCAGTTCTTC

D: .
V: TRBV7-8
size: few
J: TRBJ1-1
CDR3: CASSLGAGRGGEAFF
DNA: TGTGCCAGCAGCTTAGGGGCCGGCAGGGGCGGTGAAGCTTTCTTT

D: .
V: TRBV5-1
size: many
J: TRBJ1-1
CDR3: CASSSGRSTEAFF
DNA: TGCGCCAGCAGCTCGGGACGGAGCACTGAAGCTTTCTTT

D: .
V: TRBV6-2/TRBV6-3
size: many
J: TRBJ2-7
CDR3: CASSRWTDDYEQYF
DNA: TGTGCCAGCAGTCGATGGACAGATGACTACGAGCAGTACTTC

D: TRBD2
V: TRBV11-2
size: many
J: TRBJ2-5
CDR3: CASSPPGLAEETQYF
DNA: TGTGCCAGCAGCCCGCCGGGACTAGCGGAAGAGACCCAGTACTTC

D: .
V: TRBV12-3/TRBV12-4
size: many
J: TRBJ2-3
CDR3: CASSVSGGTDTQYF
DNA: TGTGCCAGCAGTGTCTCAGGGGGCACAGATACGCAGTATTTT

D: TRBD2
V: TRBV20-1
size: few
J: TRBJ2-3
CDR3: CSASGTITSGRTDTQYF
DNA: TGCAGTGCTAGCGGAACTATAACTAGCGGGAGGACAGATACGCAGTATTTT

D: .
V: TRBV27
size: many
J: TRBJ1-1
CDR3: CASSLRTANTEAFF
DNA: TGTGCCAGCAGTCTACGGACGGCGAACACTGAAGCTTTCTTT

D: TRBD2
V: TRBV6-2/TRBV6-3
size: few
J: TRBJ2-1
CDR3: CASRTSSSPFNEQFF
DNA: TGTGCCAGCAGGACTAGCTCTAGTCCTTTTAATGAGCAGTTCTTC

D: .
V: TRBV2
size: many
J: TRBJ1-2
CDR3: CASSVQGGYGYTF
DNA: TGTGCCAGCAGTGTTCAGGGCGGCTATGGCTACACCTTC

D: TRBD1
V: TRBV19
size: .
J: TRBJ1-2
CDR3: CASGKGQGNYGYTF
DNA: TGTGCCAGTGGAAAGGGACAGGGGAACTATGGCTACACCTTC

D: TRBD2
V: TRBV10-2
size: few
J: TRBJ2-1
CDR3: CASSENWGGGSWDNEQFF
DNA: TGCGCCAGCAGTGAGAACTGGGGTGGCGGGAGTTGGGACAATGAGCAGTTCTTC

D: .
V: TRBV27
size: many
J: TRBJ2-2
CDR3: CASSFQMRGTGELFF
DNA: TGTGCCAGCAGTTTCCAGATGCGGGGCACCGGGGAGCTGTTTTTT

D: TRBD1
V: TRBV12-3/TRBV12-4
size: .
J: TRBJ2-1
CDR3: CASSVPGQGGEQFF
DNA: TGTGCCAGCAGTGTCCCGGGACAGGGAGGTGAGCAGTTCTTC

D: TRBD2
V: TRBV11-2
size: many
J: TRBJ2-1
CDR3: CASRDFLAGGGNEQFF
DNA: TGTGCCAGCAGGGACTTTCTAGCGGGAGGGGGCAATGAGCAGTTCTTC

D: TRBD2
V: TRBV2
size: many
J: TRBJ2-3
CDR3: CASRGIRREGPKRRTDTQYF
DNA: TGTGCCAGCAGGGGAATCAGGCGGGAGGGTCCAAAAAGACGAACGGATACGCAGTATTTT

D: .
V: TRBV20-1
size: many
J: TRBJ2-5
CDR3: CSAEGARTQYF
DNA: TGCAGTGCTGAGGGTGCAAGGACCCAGTACTTC

D: .
V: TRBV20-1
size: .
J: TRBJ2-7
CDR3: CSAGTGVTYEQYF
DNA: TGCAGTGCAGGGACGGGGGTTACCTACGAGCAGTACTTC

D: TRBD1
V: TRBV19
size: .
J: TRBJ2-2
CDR3: CASNFDRGGELFF
DNA: TGTGCCAGCAACTTCGACAGGGGTGGGGAGCTGTTTTTT

D: TRBD2
V: TRBV7-2
size: many
J: TRBJ2-1
CDR3: CASSFERESYEQFF
DNA: TGTGCCAGCAGCTTCGAGCGGGAGTCGTATGAGCAGTTCTTC

D: TRBD1
V: TRBV7-9
size: many
J: TRBJ1-2
CDR3: CASSLVGTERYGYTF
DNA: TGTGCCAGCAGCTTAGTGGGGACAGAACGCTATGGCTACACCTTC

D: TRBD2
V: TRBV5-1
size: .
J: TRBJ2-7
CDR3: CASSPKISDSNSGRPYEQYF
DNA: TGCGCCAGCAGCCCGAAAATAAGTGACTCAAATAGCGGGAGGCCCTACGAGCAGTACTTC

D: TRBD2
V: TRBV3-1
size: .
J: TRBJ2-1
CDR3: CASSQFSSGSNEQFF
DNA: TGTGCCAGCAGCCAATTTTCTAGCGGGAGCAATGAGCAGTTCTTC

D: TRBD2
V: TRBV4-3
size: .
J: TRBJ2-1
CDR3: CASSPRDDGNLQLAGVGNEQFF
DNA: TGCGCCAGCAGCCCTAGGGATGACGGGAACCTTCAACTAGCGGGAGTTGGGAATGAGCAGTTCTTC

D: .
V: TRBV27
size: few
J: TRBJ1-1
CDR3: CASSSNSGGVWANTEAFF
DNA: TGTGCCAGCAGTTCAAACTCCGGGGGGGTATGGGCGAACACTGAAGCTTTCTTT